The rows below give T cell receptor beta chains drawn from one sample of a study of CD8 T cells in Susac syndrome. MiXCR, run by TCRdb on the immunoSEQ multiplex PCR reads, gives a single entry per CDR3 protein. The table has fewer than 150,000 distinct CDR3 sequences, under 95% seen once. Source material: CD8+ T cells from PBMCs. The receptors come from a human donor with multiple sclerosis. Each CDR3 is given with its conserved first and last residue. The D gene is left open where the match is weak. Clone size, where shown, is once, few, many, or a class for clones that have expanded.

size,J,V,D,CDR3,DNA
-,TRBJ2-1,TRBV12-3/TRBV12-4,TRBD2,CASTTPGLAGGTYNEQFF,TGTGCCAGCACCACCCCGGGACTAGCGGGGGGGACCTACAATGAGCAGTTCTTC
-,TRBJ1-1,TRBV19,-,CASRTIMNTEAFF,TGTGCCAGTAGGACGATCATGAACACTGAAGCTTTCTTT
-,TRBJ2-3,TRBV7-3,-,CASSRLGSTDTQYF,TGTGCCAGCAGCCGCCTTGGGAGCACAGATACGCAGTATTTT
-,TRBJ2-2,TRBV5-1,TRBD1,CASKPQGTGGNTGELFF,TGCGCCAGCAAGCCGCAGGGGACAGGGGGCAACACCGGGGAGCTGTTTTTT
-,TRBJ2-4,TRBV20-1,-,CSADYRENIQYF,TGCAGTGCGGACTACAGGGAAAACATTCAGTACTTC
-,TRBJ2-5,TRBV12-3/TRBV12-4,-,CASSGLHSQETQYF,TGTGCCAGCTCTGGACTACATAGTCAAGAGACCCAGTACTTC
-,TRBJ1-1,TRBV30,-,CACHFPVEAFF,TGTGCCTGCCATTTTCCTGTGGAAGCTTTCTTT
few,TRBJ1-1,TRBV7-9,-,CASSLGGEATEAFF,TGTGCCAGCAGCTTAGGGGGGGAGGCCACTGAAGCTTTCTTT
-,TRBJ2-7,TRBV30,TRBD1,CAWNLQGGDEQYF,TGTGCCTGGAACTTACAGGGGGGCGACGAGCAGTACTTC
-,TRBJ2-2,TRBV28,TRBD2,CASTQILAGFDTGELFF,TGTGCCAGCACCCAGATTTTAGCGGGGTTTGACACCGGGGAGCTGTTTTTT
-,TRBJ1-1,TRBV20-1,-,CSARGRQSQPVNTEAFF,TGCAGTGCTAGGGGCCGACAGTCTCAACCGGTGAACACTGAAGCTTTCTTT
-,TRBJ1-1,TRBV6-6,-,CASTGVNTEAFF,TGTGCCAGCACTGGTGTGAACACTGAAGCTTTCTTT
-,TRBJ1-5,TRBV16,-,CASSRLYDQPQHF,TGTGCCAGCAGCCGATTATACGATCAGCCCCAGCATTTT
once,TRBJ2-7,TRBV20-1,-,CSARGRTFYEQYF,TGCAGTGCTAGGGGGAGGACCTTCTACGAGCAGTACTTC
-,TRBJ2-7,TRBV27,-,CASSLRGVNSYEQYF,TGTGCCAGCAGTTTAAGGGGGGTCAACTCCTACGAGCAGTACTTC
-,TRBJ2-7,TRBV6-6,TRBD1,CASSYSQGAYEQYF,TGTGCCAGCAGTTACTCACAGGGGGCCTACGAGCAGTACTTC
once,TRBJ2-3,TRBV4-1,TRBD2,CASSKGLAGDTDTQYF,TGCGCCAGCAGCAAGGGACTAGCGGGAGACACAGATACGCAGTATTTT
-,TRBJ2-7,TRBV29-1,-,CSALGREQYF,TGCAGCGCCCTAGGGAGGGAGCAGTACTTC
-,TRBJ2-2,TRBV7-9,-,CASSRKGPNTGELFF,TGTGCCAGCAGCCGGAAGGGACCGAACACCGGGGAGCTGTTTTTT
few,TRBJ2-7,TRBV13,-,CASSLGLVAYEQYF,TGTGCCAGCAGCTTAGGACTCGTGGCCTACGAGCAGTACTTC
-,TRBJ1-3,TRBV12-3/TRBV12-4,TRBD1,CASSLPPSGQATLHF,TGTGCCAGCAGTTTACCCCCCTCCGGACAGGCAACTCTACATTTT
-,TRBJ2-2,TRBV27,-,CASSLTRDSYFGGELFF,TGTGCCAGCAGTTTGACCAGGGATTCGTATTTTGGCGGGGAGCTGTTTTTT
-,TRBJ1-5,TRBV9,-,CASSASGGANQPQHF,TGTGCCAGCAGCGCATCCGGGGGAGCGAATCAGCCCCAGCATTTT
few,TRBJ1-2,TRBV28,-,CASSLENYGYTF,TGTGCCAGCAGTTTAGAAAACTATGGCTACACCTTC
-,TRBJ2-1,TRBV7-2,TRBD2,CASSHGRPPFNEQFF,TGTGCCAGCAGCCACGGGAGGCCCCCCTTCAATGAGCAGTTCTTC
-,TRBJ2-1,TRBV3-1,-,CASSTRDTDYNEQFF,TGTGCCAGCAGCACCCGGGACACGGACTACAATGAGCAGTTCTTC
-,TRBJ1-5,TRBV27,-,CASSYNRDQPQHF,TGTGCCAGCAGTTACAACAGGGATCAGCCCCAGCATTTT
-,TRBJ2-3,TRBV4-3,-,CASSPDSGFSTDTQYF,TGCGCCAGCAGCCCTGACTCTGGGTTTAGCACAGATACGCAGTATTTT
-,TRBJ1-5,TRBV27,-,CASSYQNQPQHF,TGTGCCAGCAGTTACCAGAATCAGCCCCAGCATTTT
-,TRBJ2-5,TRBV7-6,TRBD2,CATNGGFKYQETQYF,TGTGCCACCAACGGGGGGTTCAAGTACCAAGAGACCCAGTACTTC
-,TRBJ2-3,TRBV6-5,-,CASSYSNAGETQYF,TGTGCCAGCAGTTACTCGAATGCAGGGGAAACGCAGTATTTT
-,TRBJ2-1,TRBV4-3,-,CASSQDSSSDYNEQFF,TGCGCCAGCAGCCAAGACTCGTCTAGCGACTACAATGAGCAGTTCTTC
-,TRBJ1-1,TRBV3-1,-,CASSQDQWGFTEAFF,TGTGCCAGCAGCCAAGATCAGTGGGGTTTCACTGAAGCTTTCTTT
few,TRBJ2-7,TRBV7-9,-,CASRERGGYEQYF,TGTGCCAGCAGGGAGAGGGGAGGCTACGAGCAGTACTTC
-,TRBJ1-1,TRBV4-3,-,CASSQGQGEMAFF,TGCGCCAGCAGCCAAGGTCAAGGGGAGATGGCTTTCTTT
once,TRBJ2-1,TRBV5-6,-,CASSLGAGQSYNEQFF,TGTGCCAGCAGCTTGGGGGCAGGGCAATCCTACAATGAGCAGTTCTTC
-,TRBJ2-7,TRBV5-6,-,CASSFDSNYEQYF,TGTGCCAGCAGCTTCGACAGTAACTACGAGCAGTACTTC
-,TRBJ1-1,TRBV11-2,-,CASSPSEGNTEAFF,TGTGCCAGCAGCCCCTCGGAGGGAAACACTGAAGCTTTCTTT
-,TRBJ1-1,TRBV7-2,TRBD1,CASSPHPFGGQGPEAFF,TGTGCCAGCAGCCCACACCCATTTGGGGGACAGGGGCCTGAAGCTTTCTTT
-,TRBJ1-2,TRBV30,-,CAWSAGDYGYTF,TGTGCCTGGAGTGCAGGGGACTATGGCTACACCTTC
-,TRBJ2-7,TRBV4-3,-,CASSQGANRNEQYF,TGCGCCAGCAGCCAGGGCGCAAATAGGAACGAGCAGTACTTC
-,TRBJ2-5,TRBV4-1,TRBD1,CASSYRGEETQYF,TGCGCCAGCAGTTACAGGGGAGAGGAGACCCAGTACTTC
once,TRBJ2-2,TRBV2,TRBD2,CASSALGFGLAGGPNTGELFF,TGTGCCAGCAGTGCCCTTGGGTTTGGACTAGCGGGAGGGCCGAACACCGGGGAGCTGTTTTTT